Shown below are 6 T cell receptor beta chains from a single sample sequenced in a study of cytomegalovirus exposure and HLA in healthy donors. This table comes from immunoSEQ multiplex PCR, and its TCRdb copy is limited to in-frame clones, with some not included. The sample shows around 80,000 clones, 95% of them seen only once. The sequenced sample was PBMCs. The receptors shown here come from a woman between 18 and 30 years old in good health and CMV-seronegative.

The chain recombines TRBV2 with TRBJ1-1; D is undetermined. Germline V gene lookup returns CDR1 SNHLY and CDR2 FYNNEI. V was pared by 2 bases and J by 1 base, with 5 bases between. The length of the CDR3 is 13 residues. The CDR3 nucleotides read TGTGCCAGCAGTGAATACGGGAACACTGAAGCTTTCTTT. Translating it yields CASSEYGNTEAFF.

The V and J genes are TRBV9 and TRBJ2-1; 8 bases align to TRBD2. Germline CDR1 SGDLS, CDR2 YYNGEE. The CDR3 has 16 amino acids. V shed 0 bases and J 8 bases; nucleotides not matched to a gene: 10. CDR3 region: CASSVVGGANGDEQFF. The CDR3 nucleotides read TGTGCCAGCAGCGTAGTCGGGGGGGCCAATGGCGATGAGCAGTTCTTC.

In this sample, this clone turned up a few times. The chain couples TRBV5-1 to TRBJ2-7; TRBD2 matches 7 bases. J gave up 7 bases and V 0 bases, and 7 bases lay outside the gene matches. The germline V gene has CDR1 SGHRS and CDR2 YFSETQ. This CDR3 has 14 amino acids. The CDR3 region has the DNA TGCGCCAGCAGCTTGGGGGAGGGGATGGGAGAGCAGTACTTC. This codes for CASSLGEGMGEQYF.

The DNA for the CDR3 is TGTGCCAGCAGTGTTACCGGGACTAGCACTTACAATGAGCAGTTCTTC. Protein product: CASSVTGTSTYNEQFF. The chain carries TRBV6-4 and TRBJ2-1, with TRBD2 matching over 9 bases. Unmatched junction bases numbered 8, after V lost 4 bases and J lost 4 bases. The CDR3 loop spans 16 amino acids. Germline CDR1 and CDR2: MRHNA and SNTAGT.

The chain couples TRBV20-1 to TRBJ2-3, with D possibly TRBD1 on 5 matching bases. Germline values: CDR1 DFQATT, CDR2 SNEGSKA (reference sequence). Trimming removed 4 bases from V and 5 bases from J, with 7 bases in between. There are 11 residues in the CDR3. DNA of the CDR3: TGCAGTGCTACAAGGGGAGATACGCAGTATTTT. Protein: CSATRGDTQYF.

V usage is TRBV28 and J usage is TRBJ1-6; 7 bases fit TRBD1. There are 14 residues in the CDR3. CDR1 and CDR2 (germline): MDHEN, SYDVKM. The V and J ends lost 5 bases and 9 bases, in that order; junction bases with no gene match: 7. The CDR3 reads CASSPGTDTSPLHF. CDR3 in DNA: TGTGCCAGCAGTCCCGGGACAGACACTTCACCCCTCCACTTT.